This T cell receptor beta chain was identified during a study of T-cell reconstitution after alpha-beta-depleted transplantation in children. Study conclusions and caveats: Several hundred expanded graft clones reportedly supplied alpha-beta T cells about two months after transplant. T-cell numbers and diversity, one year after transplant, stemmed largely from T cells that were newly produced.

From germline, CDR1 is SGHTA and CDR2 FQGNSA. The CDR3 is made up of 16 amino acids. V dropped 4 bases and J dropped 7; count of bases not matched to a gene: 12. Unique molecular identifiers tagged the TCRbeta library. From the PCR reads, TCRdb called clonotypes with MiXCR, one entry per CDR3 protein. Of 500,000 to 750,000 distinct CDR3 sequences in the sample, roughly 13% were seen once. Only a few counts were recorded for this clonotype. Its antigen remains unidentified. The sample was PBMCs, mostly from graft donor cells, taken 360 days after TCRalphabeta/CD19-depleted stem cell transplant. The V and J genes are TRBV7-2 and TRBJ2-1; TRBD2 matches 8 bases. This sequence originates from a male patient younger than 18 who had a stem cell transplant for acute myeloid leukemia, so the T cells may come from the graft donor. Here the CDR3 DNA reads TGTGCCAGCAGCTCGTTTAAGCGGGAGTTGGGGAATGAGCAGTTCTTC. This translates into CASSSFKRELGNEQFF.